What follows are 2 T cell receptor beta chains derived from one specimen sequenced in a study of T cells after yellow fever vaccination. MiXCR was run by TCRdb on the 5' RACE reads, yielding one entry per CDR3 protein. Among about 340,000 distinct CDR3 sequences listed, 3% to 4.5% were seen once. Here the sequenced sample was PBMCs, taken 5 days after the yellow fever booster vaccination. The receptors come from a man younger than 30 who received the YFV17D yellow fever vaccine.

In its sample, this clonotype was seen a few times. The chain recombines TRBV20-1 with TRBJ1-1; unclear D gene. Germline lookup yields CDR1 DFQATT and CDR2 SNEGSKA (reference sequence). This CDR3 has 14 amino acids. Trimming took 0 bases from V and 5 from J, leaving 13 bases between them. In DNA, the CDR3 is TGCAGTGCTAGAGATCTTCGGATGCTTACTGAAGCTTTCTTT. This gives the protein CSARDLRMLTEAFF.

For the CDR3, the DNA is TGTGCCAGCTCACCTAACCAAGGGAACTATGGCTACACCTTC. It codes for CASSPNQGNYGYTF. This chain connects TRBV18 to TRBJ1-2; D is ambiguous. The germline V gene encodes CDR1 KGHSH and CDR2 LQKENI. Trimming pared 3 bases from V and 2 bases from J, leaving 10 bases between. The CDR3 runs 14 residues.